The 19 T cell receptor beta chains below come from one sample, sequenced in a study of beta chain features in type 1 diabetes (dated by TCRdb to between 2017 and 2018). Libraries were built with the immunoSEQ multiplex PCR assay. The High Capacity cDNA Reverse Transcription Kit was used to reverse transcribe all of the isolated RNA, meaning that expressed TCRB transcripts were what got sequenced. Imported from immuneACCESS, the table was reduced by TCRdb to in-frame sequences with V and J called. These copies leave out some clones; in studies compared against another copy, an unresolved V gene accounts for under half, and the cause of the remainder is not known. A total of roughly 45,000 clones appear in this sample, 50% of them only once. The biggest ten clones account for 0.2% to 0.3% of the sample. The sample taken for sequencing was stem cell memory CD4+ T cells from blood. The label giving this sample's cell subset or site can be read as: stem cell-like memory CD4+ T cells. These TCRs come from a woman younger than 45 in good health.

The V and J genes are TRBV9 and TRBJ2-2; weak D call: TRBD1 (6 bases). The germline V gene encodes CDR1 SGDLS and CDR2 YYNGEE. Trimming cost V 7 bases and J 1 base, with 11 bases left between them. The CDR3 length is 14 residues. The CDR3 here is CASQGRVNTGELFF. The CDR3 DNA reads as TGTGCCAGCCAGGGGCGGGTGAACACCGGGGAGCTGTTTTTT.

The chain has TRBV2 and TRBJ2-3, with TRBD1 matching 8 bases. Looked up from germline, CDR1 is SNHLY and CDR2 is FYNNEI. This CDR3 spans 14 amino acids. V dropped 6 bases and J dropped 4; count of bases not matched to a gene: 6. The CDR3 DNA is TGTGCCAGCAGCGACGGACAGGGCCCAGATACGCAGTATTTT. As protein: CASSDGQGPDTQYF.

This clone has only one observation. DNA of the CDR3: TGTGCCAGCAGCTTAGGGTCTAGCGGGATTAATGAGCAGTTCTTC. Translation gives CASSLGSSGINEQFF. This chain uses TRBV7-9 with TRBJ2-1; the match to TRBD2 covers 9 bases. The V segment lost 1 base and the J segment 7 bases; nucleotides outside the gene matches: 5. The CDR3 totals 15 residues. CDR1 SEHNR and CDR2 FQNEAQ come from the germline V gene (reference sequence).

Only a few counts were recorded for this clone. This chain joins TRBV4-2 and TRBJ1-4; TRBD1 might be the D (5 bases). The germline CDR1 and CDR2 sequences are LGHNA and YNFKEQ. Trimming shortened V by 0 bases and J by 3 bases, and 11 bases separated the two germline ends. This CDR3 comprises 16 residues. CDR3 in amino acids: CASSQDQAGPNEKLFF. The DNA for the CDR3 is TGTGCCAGCAGCCAAGATCAGGCAGGGCCTAATGAAAAACTGTTTTTT.

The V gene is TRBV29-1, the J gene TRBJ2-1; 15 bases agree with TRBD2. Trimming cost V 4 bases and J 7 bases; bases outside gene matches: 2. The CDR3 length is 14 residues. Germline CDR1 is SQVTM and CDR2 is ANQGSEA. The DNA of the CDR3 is TGCAGCGTTGGGGGACTAGCGGGAGGTAATGAGCAGTTCTTC. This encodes CSVGGLAGGNEQFF.

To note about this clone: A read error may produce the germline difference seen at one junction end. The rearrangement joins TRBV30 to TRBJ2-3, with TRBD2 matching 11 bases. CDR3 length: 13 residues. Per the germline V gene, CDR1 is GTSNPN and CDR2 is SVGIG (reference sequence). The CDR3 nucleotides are TGTGCCTGGAGTCTGGCCACTAGCGGGAGTCCCCATTTT. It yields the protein CAWSLATSGSPHF.

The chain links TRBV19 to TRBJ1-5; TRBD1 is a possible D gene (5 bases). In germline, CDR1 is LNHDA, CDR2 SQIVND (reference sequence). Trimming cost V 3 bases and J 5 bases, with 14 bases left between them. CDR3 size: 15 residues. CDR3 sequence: CASSIGDSYDQPQHF. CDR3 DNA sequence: TGTGCCAGTAGTATCGGAGACAGCTATGATCAGCCCCAGCATTTT.

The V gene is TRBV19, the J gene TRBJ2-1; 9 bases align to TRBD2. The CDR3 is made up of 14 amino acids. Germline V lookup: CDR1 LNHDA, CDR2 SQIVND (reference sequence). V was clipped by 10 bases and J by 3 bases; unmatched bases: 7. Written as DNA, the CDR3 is TGTGCCAAAAATAGCGGGAGAAGCTACAATGAGCAGTTCTTC. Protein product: CAKNSGRSYNEQFF.

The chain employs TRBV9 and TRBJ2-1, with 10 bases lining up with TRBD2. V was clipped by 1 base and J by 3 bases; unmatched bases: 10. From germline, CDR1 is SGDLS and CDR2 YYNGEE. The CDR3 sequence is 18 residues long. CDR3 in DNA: TGTGCCAGCAGCGTACAATCCCTAGCGGGAGTTGGCTACAATGAGCAGTTCTTC. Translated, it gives CASSVQSLAGVGYNEQFF.

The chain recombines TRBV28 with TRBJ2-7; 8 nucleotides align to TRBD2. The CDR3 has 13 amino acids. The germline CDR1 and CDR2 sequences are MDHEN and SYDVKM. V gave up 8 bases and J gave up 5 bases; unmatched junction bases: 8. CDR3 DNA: TGTGCCAGCGAGAGGCGGGGGGCTAACGAGCAGTACTTC. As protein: CASERRGANEQYF.

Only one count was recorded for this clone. The DNA for the CDR3 is TGTGCCAGCAGCTTGACCTTTGGAGCGGGGAGCACAGATACGCAGTATTTT. Protein sequence: CASSLTFGAGSTDTQYF. The rearrangement uses TRBV5-4 and TRBJ2-3, with 7 bases lining up with TRBD2. CDR3 size: 17 residues. Germline V CDR1 and CDR2: SGHNT, YYREEE (reference sequence). The V segment lost 1 base and the J segment 0 bases; nucleotides outside the gene matches: 8.

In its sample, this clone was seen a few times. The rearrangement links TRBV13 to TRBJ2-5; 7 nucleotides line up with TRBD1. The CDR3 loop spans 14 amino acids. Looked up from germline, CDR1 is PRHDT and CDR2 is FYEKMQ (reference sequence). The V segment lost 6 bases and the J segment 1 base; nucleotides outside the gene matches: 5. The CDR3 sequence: CASSRRQGQETQYF. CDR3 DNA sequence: TGTGCCAGCAGTCGGAGACAGGGCCAAGAGACCCAGTACTTC.

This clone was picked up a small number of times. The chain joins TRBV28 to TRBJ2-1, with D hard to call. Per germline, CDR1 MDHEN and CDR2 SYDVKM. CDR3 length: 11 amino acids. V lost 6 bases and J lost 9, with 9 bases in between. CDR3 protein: CASRTFGEQFF. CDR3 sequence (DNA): TGTGCCAGCAGAACCTTCGGTGAGCAGTTCTTC.

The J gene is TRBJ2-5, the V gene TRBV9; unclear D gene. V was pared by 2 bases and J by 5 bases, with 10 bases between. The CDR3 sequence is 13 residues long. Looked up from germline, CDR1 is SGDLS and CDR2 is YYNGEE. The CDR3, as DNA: TGTGCCAGCAGCGTCGCGCCCGCTGAGACCCAGTACTTC. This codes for CASSVAPAETQYF.

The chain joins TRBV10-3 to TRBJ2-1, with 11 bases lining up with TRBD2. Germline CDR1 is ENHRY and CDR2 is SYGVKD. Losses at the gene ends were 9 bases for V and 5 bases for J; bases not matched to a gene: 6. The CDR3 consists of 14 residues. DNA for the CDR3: TGTGCCATTCGACTAGCGGGAACAAACAATGAGCAGTTCTTC. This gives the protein CAIRLAGTNNEQFF.

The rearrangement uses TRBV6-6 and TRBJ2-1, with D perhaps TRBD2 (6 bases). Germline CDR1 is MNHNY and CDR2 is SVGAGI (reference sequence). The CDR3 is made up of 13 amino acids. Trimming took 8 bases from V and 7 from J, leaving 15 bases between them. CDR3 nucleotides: TGTGCCAGCGTTCCGGGACTGGGGAATGAGCAGTTCTTC. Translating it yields CASVPGLGNEQFF.

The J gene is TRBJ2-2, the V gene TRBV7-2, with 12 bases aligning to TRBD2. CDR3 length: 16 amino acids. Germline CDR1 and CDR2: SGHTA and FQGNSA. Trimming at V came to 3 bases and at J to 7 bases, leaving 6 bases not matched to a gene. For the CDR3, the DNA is TGTGCCAGCAGCTTGCGACTAGCGGGAGTAAACGGGGAGCTGTTTTTT. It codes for CASSLRLAGVNGELFF.

For the CDR3, the DNA is TGTGCCAGCAGACCGACCACAGGGGATAAGTTCTTC. Encoded protein: CASRPTTGDKFF. This sequence joins TRBV28 and TRBJ2-1; 7 bases map to TRBD1. Trimming removed 6 bases from V and 14 bases from J; junction bases left unmatched: 10. Germline assignment: CDR1 MDHEN and CDR2 SYDVKM. The CDR3 runs to 12 residues.

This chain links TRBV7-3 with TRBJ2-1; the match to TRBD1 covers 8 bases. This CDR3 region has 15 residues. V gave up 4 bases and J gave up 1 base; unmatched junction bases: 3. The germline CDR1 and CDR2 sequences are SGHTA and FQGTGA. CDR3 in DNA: TGTGCCAGCAGCTCCGGACAGGGATCCTACAATGAGCAGTTCTTC. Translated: CASSSGQGSYNEQFF.